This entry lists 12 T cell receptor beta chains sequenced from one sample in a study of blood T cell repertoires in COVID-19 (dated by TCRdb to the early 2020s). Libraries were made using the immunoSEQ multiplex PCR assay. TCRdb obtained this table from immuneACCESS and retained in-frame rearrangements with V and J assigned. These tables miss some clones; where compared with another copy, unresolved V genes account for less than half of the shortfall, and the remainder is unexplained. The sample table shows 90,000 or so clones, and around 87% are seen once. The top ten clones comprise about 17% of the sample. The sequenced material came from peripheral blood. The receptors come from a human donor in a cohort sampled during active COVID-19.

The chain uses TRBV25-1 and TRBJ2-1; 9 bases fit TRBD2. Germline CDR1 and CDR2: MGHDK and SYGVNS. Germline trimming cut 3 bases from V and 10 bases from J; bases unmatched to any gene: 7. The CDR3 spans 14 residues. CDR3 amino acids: CASSDRGGAFEQFF. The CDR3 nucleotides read TGTGCCAGCAGTGATCGCGGGGGGGCATTCGAGCAGTTCTTC.

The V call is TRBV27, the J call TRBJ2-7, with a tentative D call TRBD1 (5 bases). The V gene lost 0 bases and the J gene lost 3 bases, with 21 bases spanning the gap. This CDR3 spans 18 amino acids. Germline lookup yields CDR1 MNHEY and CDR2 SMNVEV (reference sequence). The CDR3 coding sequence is TGTGCCAGCAGTTTATCGAATGAGCCAGGGCAGCCAAGCTACGAGCAGTACTTC. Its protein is CASSLSNEPGQPSYEQYF.

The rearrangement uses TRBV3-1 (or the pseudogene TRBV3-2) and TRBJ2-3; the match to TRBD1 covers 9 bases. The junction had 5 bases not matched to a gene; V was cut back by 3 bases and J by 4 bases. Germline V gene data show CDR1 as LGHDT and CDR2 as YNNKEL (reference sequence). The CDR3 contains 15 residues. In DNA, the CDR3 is TGTGCCAGCAGCCAGGGGACAGGGTTGGCAGATACGCAGTATTTT. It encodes CASSQGTGLADTQYF.

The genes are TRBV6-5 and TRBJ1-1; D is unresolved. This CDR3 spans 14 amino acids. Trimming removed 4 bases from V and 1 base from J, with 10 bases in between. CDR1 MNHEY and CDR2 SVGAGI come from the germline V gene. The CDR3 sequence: CASSSPGGNTEAFF. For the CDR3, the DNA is TGTGCCAGCAGTTCCCCCGGCGGGAACACTGAAGCTTTCTTT.

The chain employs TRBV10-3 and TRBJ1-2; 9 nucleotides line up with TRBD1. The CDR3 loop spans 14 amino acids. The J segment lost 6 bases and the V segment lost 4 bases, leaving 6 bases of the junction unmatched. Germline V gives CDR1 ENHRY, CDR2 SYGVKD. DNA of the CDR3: TGTGCCATCAGTGGGTCGGGACAGGGTGATGGCTACACCTTC. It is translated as CAISGSGQGDGYTF.

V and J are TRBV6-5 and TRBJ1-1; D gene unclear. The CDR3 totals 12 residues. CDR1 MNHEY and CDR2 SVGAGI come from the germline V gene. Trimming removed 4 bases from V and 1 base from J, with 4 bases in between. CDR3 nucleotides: TGTGCCAGCAGTTCAGGGAACACTGAAGCTTTCTTT. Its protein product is CASSSGNTEAFF.

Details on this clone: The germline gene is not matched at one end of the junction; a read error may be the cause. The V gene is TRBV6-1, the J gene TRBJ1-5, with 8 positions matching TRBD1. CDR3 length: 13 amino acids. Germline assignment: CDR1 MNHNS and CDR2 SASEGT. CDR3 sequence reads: CASSEDRDRQGAF. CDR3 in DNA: TGTGCCAGCAGTGAAGACCGGGACAGGCAAGGGGCTTTT.

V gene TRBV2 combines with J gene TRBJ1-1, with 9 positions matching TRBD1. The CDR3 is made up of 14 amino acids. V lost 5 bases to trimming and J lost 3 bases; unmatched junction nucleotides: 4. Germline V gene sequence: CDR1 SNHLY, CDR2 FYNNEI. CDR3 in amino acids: CASSRDREYTEAFF. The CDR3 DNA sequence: TGTGCCAGCAGTAGGGACAGGGAATACACTGAAGCTTTCTTT.

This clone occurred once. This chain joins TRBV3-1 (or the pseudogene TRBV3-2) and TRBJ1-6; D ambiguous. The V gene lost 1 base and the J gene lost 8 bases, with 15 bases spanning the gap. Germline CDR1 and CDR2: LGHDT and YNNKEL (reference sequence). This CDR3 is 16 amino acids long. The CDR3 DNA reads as TGTGCCAGCAGCCAAGTACGGGCGCCGGGAGATTCACCCCTCCACTTT. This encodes CASSQVRAPGDSPLHF.

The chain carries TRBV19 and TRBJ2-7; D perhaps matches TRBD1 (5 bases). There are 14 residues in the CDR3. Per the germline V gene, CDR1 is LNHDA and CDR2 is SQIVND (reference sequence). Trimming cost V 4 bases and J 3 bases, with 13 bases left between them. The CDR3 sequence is CASSNSGRIYEQYF. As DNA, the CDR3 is TGTGCCAGTAGTAACTCAGGGCGGATCTACGAGCAGTACTTC.

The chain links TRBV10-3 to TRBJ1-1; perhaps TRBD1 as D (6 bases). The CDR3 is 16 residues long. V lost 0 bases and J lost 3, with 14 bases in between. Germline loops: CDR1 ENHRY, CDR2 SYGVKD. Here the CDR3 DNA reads TGTGCCATCAGTGAGTCCGACAGGCCTCTACACACTGAAGCTTTCTTT. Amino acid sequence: CAISESDRPLHTEAFF.

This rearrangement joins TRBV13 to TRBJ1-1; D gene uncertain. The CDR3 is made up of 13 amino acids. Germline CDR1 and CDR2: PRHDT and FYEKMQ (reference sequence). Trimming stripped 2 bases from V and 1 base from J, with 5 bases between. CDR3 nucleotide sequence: TGTGCCAGCAGCTTATTCAAGAACACTGAAGCTTTCTTT. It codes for CASSLFKNTEAFF.